A single sample gave rise to the 29 T cell receptor beta chains below, sequenced in a study of blood T cell repertoires in COVID-19. Method: immunoSEQ multiplex PCR; TCRdb's copy keeps in-frame clones and lacks some. The sample holds under 200,000 clones; about 80% are singletons and the top ten take 3% to 4%. Sequences were obtained from PBMCs or T cells enriched from blood (not recorded which). These receptors originate from a woman aged 60 to 75 who had recovered from COVID-19.

This chain connects TRBV6-4 to TRBJ1-2; tentative D call: TRBD1 (6 bases). Trimming took 8 bases from V and 1 from J, leaving 11 bases between them. Germline V gives CDR1 MRHNA, CDR2 SNTAGT. The CDR3 totals 13 residues. The CDR3 reads CASAPDSNYGYTF. The CDR3 DNA sequence: TGTGCCAGCGCCCCGGACAGTAACTATGGCTACACCTTC.

CDR3 region: CATSDLTSGGDEQFF. The CDR3 DNA follows: TGTGCCACCAGTGATTTGACTAGCGGGGGGGATGAGCAGTTCTTC. This sequence joins TRBV24-1 and TRBJ2-1; 13 positions match TRBD2. In germline, CDR1 is KGHDR, CDR2 SFDVKD. J lost 8 bases, V lost 0 bases, and 0 bases had no gene match. CDR3 length: 15 residues.

The chain is built from TRBV7-9 and TRBJ1-5, with D possibly matching TRBD1 (6 bases). V gave up 1 base and J gave up 2 bases, with 18 bases separating them. This CDR3 is built from 18 residues. Germline loops: CDR1 SEHNR, CDR2 FQNEAQ (reference sequence). As DNA, the CDR3 is TGTGCCAGCAGCTTAGAAGCGGTCAGGGGAATAGGCAATCAGCCCCAGCATTTT. Amino acids: CASSLEAVRGIGNQPQHF.

This clone showed up just once. This chain connects TRBV10-3 to TRBJ2-7, with 11 bases fitting TRBD2. The junction had 8 bases not matched to a gene; V was cut back by 11 bases and J by 2 bases. The CDR3 sequence is 14 residues long. Germline V gene lookup returns CDR1 ENHRY and CDR2 SYGVKD. CDR3 in DNA: TGTGCCGCGGCCTCGACTAGCGGGGCCTACGAGCAGTACTTC. It codes for CAAASTSGAYEQYF.

This clone was seen once. V is TRBV24-1 and J is TRBJ1-5, with 7 bases that match TRBD1. The CDR3 sequence is 16 residues long. Germline V gives CDR1 KGHDR, CDR2 SFDVKD. J was trimmed by 3 bases and V by 5 bases; bases with no gene match: 9. CDR3 in amino acids: CATSATRQGFNQPQHF. The CDR3 region has the DNA TGTGCCACCAGTGCCACCCGACAGGGTTTCAATCAGCCCCAGCATTTT.

This clone has only a few counts. The CDR3: CASSLERTGNSGANVLTF. For the CDR3, the DNA is TGTGCCAGCAGCTTGGAAAGGACAGGCAACTCTGGGGCCAACGTCCTGACTTTC. The chain employs TRBV5-6 and TRBJ2-6, with 7 positions matching TRBD1. The CDR3 has 18 residues. The germline V gene encodes CDR1 SGHDT and CDR2 YYEEEE. J was trimmed by 0 bases and V by 0 bases; bases with no gene match: 6.

This clone was seen only a few times. This chain uses TRBV5-5 with TRBJ1-1, with a possible D match to TRBD1 (6 bases). Trimming stripped 6 bases from V and 5 bases from J, with 17 bases between. The CDR3 covers 14 residues. From germline, CDR1 is SGHKS and CDR2 YYEKEE (reference sequence). The CDR3 nucleotides read TGTGCCAGCATCCGAGGGGGAGTAACAACTGAAGCTTTCTTT. As protein: CASIRGGVTTEAFF.

The chain carries TRBV6-4 and TRBJ2-5; D gene ambiguous. Trimming removed 2 bases from V and 5 bases from J, with 9 bases in between. Germline CDR1 reads MRHNA; CDR2 reads SNTAGT. The CDR3 runs 13 residues. CDR3 residues: CASSDGVTETQYF. CDR3 nucleotide sequence: TGTGCCAGCAGTGACGGAGTTACGGAGACCCAGTACTTC.

The CDR3 spells CASSLGLSLGDEQFF. In DNA, the CDR3 is TGTGCCAGCAGCCTCGGACTTAGTCTGGGTGATGAGCAGTTCTTC. The chain combines TRBV9 with TRBJ2-1, with D maybe TRBD2 (5 bases). This CDR3 has 15 amino acids. V was clipped by 4 bases and J by 8 bases, with 19 bases between them. Germline assignment: CDR1 SGDLS and CDR2 YYNGEE.

This clone was counted at least ten times. The chain joins TRBV9 to TRBJ1-1; D unresolved. With 3 bases removed from V and 2 bases from J, the gap between germline ends came to 17 bases. From germline, CDR1 is SGDLS and CDR2 YYNGEE. The CDR3 contains 16 residues. The CDR3 coding sequence is TGTGCCAGCAGCGCCGCAACGGGGATTTTTAACACTGAAGCTTTCTTT. Translated: CASSAATGIFNTEAFF.

V is TRBV7-8 and J is TRBJ2-7, with 7 bases aligning to TRBD1. CDR1 SGHVS and CDR2 FQNEAQ come from the germline V gene. The CDR3 consists of 13 residues. V was pared by 5 bases and J by 2 bases, with 3 bases of the junction left unmatched. CDR3 nucleotides: TGTGCCAGCAGCCGCCAGGGGGCCTACGAGCAGTACTTC. This codes for CASSRQGAYEQYF.

The chain employs TRBV18 and TRBJ2-3; 7 positions match TRBD1. V lost 1 base to trimming and J lost 8 bases; unmatched junction nucleotides: 9. CDR3 length equals 15 residues. Germline CDR1 and CDR2: KGHSH and LQKENI. The DNA of the CDR3 is TGTGCCAGCTCACCACGGGACAGCGCATACCTTACGCAGTATTTT. It translates to CASSPRDSAYLTQYF. Full variable domain (rest looked up from reference TRBV18 and TRBJ2-3): NAGVMQNPRHLVRRRGQEARLRCSPMKGHSHVYWYRQLPEEGLKFMVYLQKENIIDESGMPKERFSAEFPKEGPSILRIQQVVRGDSAAYFCASSPRDSAYLTQYFGPGTRLTVL.

The J gene is TRBJ1-2, the V gene TRBV6-1; D gene ambiguous. The CDR3 spans 12 residues. V was pared by 0 bases and J by 8 bases, with 7 bases between. Germline CDR1 MNHNS, CDR2 SASEGT. The CDR3 DNA reads as TGTGCCAGCAGTGAAGCCGGTCGGGGCTACACCTTC. It yields the protein CASSEAGRGYTF.

J is TRBJ2-3 and V is TRBV5-1; 13 bases align to TRBD2. The CDR3 contains 16 residues. Trimming took 4 bases from V and 3 from J; bases not matched to a gene: 5. Germline V gene lookup returns CDR1 SGHRS and CDR2 YFSETQ. CDR3 region: CASSRGLAGETDTQYF. The CDR3 nucleotides read TGCGCCAGCAGCCGTGGACTAGCGGGGGAAACAGATACGCAGTATTTT.

This chain links TRBV5-1 with TRBJ1-3; D is unresolved. This CDR3 contains 14 residues. Germline assignment: CDR1 SGHRS and CDR2 YFSETQ. The germline V and J ends were trimmed by 0 bases and 2 bases, with 6 bases remaining between them. The CDR3 DNA reads TGCGCCAGCAGCTTGGGGTCAGCTGGAAACACCATATATTTT. Encoded protein: CASSLGSAGNTIYF.

This clone was seen just once. J is TRBJ1-4 and V is TRBV6-1; TRBD1 is a possible D gene (5 bases). The V end lost 3 bases, the J end lost 8 bases, and 16 bases lay between the germline ends. This CDR3 spans 15 amino acids. Germline loops: CDR1 MNHNS, CDR2 SASEGT. In DNA, the CDR3 is TGTGCCAGCAGTGACCGCTGGGGGGACTGGGAAAAACTGTTTTTT. Protein: CASSDRWGDWEKLFF.

CDR3 sequence reads: CASSLIDLDSEGGYTF. DNA of the CDR3: TGTGCCAGCAGTCTAATTGACCTGGACAGTGAAGGAGGCTACACCTTC. V usage is TRBV7-9 and J usage is TRBJ1-2, with D perhaps TRBD1 (6 bases). The CDR3 contains 16 residues. The V end was cut by 6 bases, the J end by 8 bases, with 25 bases between. Germline V gene data show CDR1 as SEHNR and CDR2 as FQNEAQ (reference sequence).

This chain connects TRBV5-1 to TRBJ1-1; D may be TRBD1 (5 bases). Germline values: CDR1 SGHRS, CDR2 YFSETQ. The CDR3 runs 14 residues. The V end lost 4 bases, the J end lost 2 bases, and 12 bases lay between the germline ends. The CDR3 DNA is TGCGCCAGCAGCACTAGCGGGGGAAACACTGAAGCTTTCTTT. Its protein product is CASSTSGGNTEAFF.

The chain uses TRBV19 and TRBJ2-7; TRBD2 might be the D (8 bases). CDR1 is LNHDA, CDR2 SQIVND, per germline (reference sequence). V was trimmed by 7 bases and J by 2 bases, leaving 18 bases between them. This CDR3 is built from 15 residues. The CDR3 sequence: CASTPGGTVTYEQYF. CDR3 nucleotides: TGTGCCAGTACCCCGGGAGGGACAGTTACCTACGAGCAGTACTTC.

The chain links TRBV24-1 to TRBJ1-2; weak D call: TRBD1 (6 bases). The CDR3 contains 15 residues. Germline V gene data show CDR1 as KGHDR and CDR2 as SFDVKD. The V and J ends lost 9 bases and 4 bases respectively, with 20 bases between them. The CDR3 sequence is CATEGGSGGGYGYTF. As DNA, the CDR3 is TGTGCCACCGAGGGGGGGTCTGGAGGGGGCTATGGCTACACCTTC.

The gene calls are TRBV6-4 and TRBJ2-1; 10 bases match TRBD2. Germline V gene sequence: CDR1 MRHNA, CDR2 SNTAGT. The CDR3 loop spans 12 amino acids. V dropped 6 bases and J dropped 9; count of bases not matched to a gene: 2. The CDR3 reads CASRLAGGEQFF. In DNA form, the CDR3 reads TGTGCCAGCAGATTAGCGGGGGGTGAGCAGTTCTTC.

This clone was observed at least ten times. The sample carries other DNA sequences with the same CDR3. The chain uses TRBV11-2 and TRBJ1-2; perhaps TRBD1 as D (5 bases). This CDR3 has 14 amino acids. Germline CDR1 reads SGHAT; CDR2 reads FQNNGV. Trimming removed 1 base from V and 3 bases from J, with 9 bases in between. CDR3 sequence: CASSLVGADYGYTF. Written as DNA, the CDR3 is TGTGCCAGCAGCTTAGTTGGGGCGGACTATGGCTACACCTTC.

The table lists this clone with a few counts. V and J are TRBV20-1 and TRBJ2-6; possibly TRBD1 for D (6 bases). Germline V CDR1 and CDR2: DFQATT, SNEGSKA (reference sequence). The germline V and J ends were trimmed by 3 bases and 0 bases, with 12 bases remaining between them. The CDR3 totals 16 residues. CDR3 protein: CSASGRGPSGANVLTF. The CDR3 DNA is TGCAGTGCTAGTGGCAGGGGCCCCTCTGGGGCCAACGTCCTGACTTTC.

This clone appeared a few times. The chain is built from TRBV20-1 and TRBJ2-1; D gene uncertain. Between the trimmed V and J ends, which lost 3 bases and 9 bases, there was a span of 12 bases. Germline CDR1 DFQATT, CDR2 SNEGSKA (reference sequence). The CDR3 is 12 residues long. The CDR3 protein is CSASITNAEQFF. CDR3 coding DNA: TGCAGTGCTAGTATAACTAATGCTGAGCAGTTCTTC.

J is TRBJ1-6 and V is TRBV5-1; the match to TRBD1 covers 8 bases. CDR3 length equals 15 residues. V lost 4 bases and J lost 6; bases outside the gene matches: 6. The germline V gene encodes CDR1 SGHRS and CDR2 YFSETQ. The CDR3 sequence: CASSASGTGNSPLHF. CDR3 nucleotides: TGCGCCAGCAGCGCGTCCGGGACAGGTAATTCACCCCTCCACTTT. Full variable domain (rest looked up from reference TRBV5-1 and TRBJ1-6): KAGVTQTPRYLIKTRGQQVTLSCSPISGHRSVSWYQQTPGQGLQFLFEYFSETQRNKGNFPGRFSGRQFSNSRSEMNVSTLELGDSALYLCASSASGTGNSPLHFGNGTRLTVT.

The genes are TRBV6-5 and TRBJ2-3; TRBD1 matches at 7 bases. The CDR3 runs 15 residues. Unmatched junction bases numbered 6, after V lost 6 bases and J lost 0 bases. Germline values: CDR1 MNHEY, CDR2 SVGAGI. CDR3 sequence (DNA): TGTGCCAGCAGGTACAGGGGCTATAGCACAGATACGCAGTATTTT. It codes for CASRYRGYSTDTQYF.

This clone was counted once. V is TRBV3-1 (or the pseudogene TRBV3-2) and J is TRBJ1-3, with D perhaps TRBD1 (6 bases). This CDR3 region has 17 residues. Germline assignment: CDR1 LGHDT and CDR2 YNNKEL (reference sequence). Between the trimmed V and J ends, which lost 6 bases and 0 bases, there was a span of 18 bases. The CDR3 DNA reads as TGTGCCAGCAGAGGAGGGGGGGCGTTCCCCTCTGGAAACACCATATATTTT. This translates into CASRGGGAFPSGNTIYF.

The chain links TRBV30 to TRBJ1-2, with 9 bases fitting TRBD1. Germline V gives CDR1 GTSNPN, CDR2 SVGIG (reference sequence). Trimming took 1 base from V and 3 from J; bases not matched to a gene: 6. This CDR3 spans 15 amino acids. The CDR3 spells CAWSAPTGGHYGYTF. The DNA for the CDR3 is TGTGCCTGGAGTGCGCCGACAGGGGGGCACTATGGCTACACCTTC.

Turning to this clone: One base away lies a much larger clone, so this may be a sequencing read error. The chain links TRBV6-2 or TRBV6-3 to TRBJ1-2; no reliable D call. The V end was cut by 3 bases, the J end by 1 base, with 6 bases between. Germline V CDR1 and CDR2: MNHEY, SVGEGT. The CDR3 is 13 residues long. This CDR3 is CASSYDYNYGYTF. In DNA, the CDR3 is TGTGCCAGCAGTTATGACTATAACTATGGCTACACCTTC.